This section outlines one T cell receptor (beta chain) sequence together with its context. The sample belongs to a study of cytomegalovirus exposure and HLA in healthy donors. Some clones are missing from TCRdb's copy, which holds only in-frame ones; the method was immunoSEQ multiplex PCR. The table records more than 70,000 clones, about 95% of them present only once. This clonotype originated in a young man in good health and CMV-seropositive. Sequencing input: PBMCs.

DNA for the CDR3: TGTGCCAGCAGTGTGGACAGGGCCTTATCAATGAACACTGAAGCTTTCTTT. Its protein is CASSVDRALSMNTEAFF. The gene calls are TRBV2 and TRBJ1-1; 8 positions match TRBD1. The CDR3 has 17 amino acids. With 4 bases clipped from V and 0 bases from J, the junction kept 10 bases outside the gene matches. Germline CDR1 reads SNHLY; CDR2 reads FYNNEI.